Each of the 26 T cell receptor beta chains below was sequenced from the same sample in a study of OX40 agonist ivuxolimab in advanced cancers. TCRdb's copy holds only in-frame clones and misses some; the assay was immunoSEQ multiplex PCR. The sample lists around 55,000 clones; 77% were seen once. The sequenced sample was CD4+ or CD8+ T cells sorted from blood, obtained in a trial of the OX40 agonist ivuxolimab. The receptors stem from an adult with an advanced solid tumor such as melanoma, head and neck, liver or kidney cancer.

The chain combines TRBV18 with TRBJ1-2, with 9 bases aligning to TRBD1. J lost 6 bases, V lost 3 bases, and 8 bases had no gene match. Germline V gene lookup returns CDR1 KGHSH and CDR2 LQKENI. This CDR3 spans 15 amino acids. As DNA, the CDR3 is TGTGCCAGCTCACCCGGCGGACAGGGGAGAGATGGCTACACCTTC. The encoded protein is CASSPGGQGRDGYTF.

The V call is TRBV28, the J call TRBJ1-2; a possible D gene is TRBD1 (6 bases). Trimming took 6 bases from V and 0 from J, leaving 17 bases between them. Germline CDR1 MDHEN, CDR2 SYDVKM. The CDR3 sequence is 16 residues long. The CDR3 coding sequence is TGTGCCAGCAGCTTCCCTCTAGGGGGTTCTAACTATGGCTACACCTTC. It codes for CASSFPLGGSNYGYTF.

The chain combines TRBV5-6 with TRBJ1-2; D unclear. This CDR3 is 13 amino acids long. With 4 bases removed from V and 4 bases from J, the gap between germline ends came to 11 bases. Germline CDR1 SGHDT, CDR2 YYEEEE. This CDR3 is CASSRRRLYGYTF. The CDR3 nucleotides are TGTGCCAGCAGCCGTAGACGCCTCTATGGCTACACCTTC.

The CDR3 nucleotides read TGTGCCAGCAGCTTAGTTGCCAGCGGGGGGGCGAATACGCAGTATTTT. The encoded protein is CASSLVASGGANTQYF. The rearrangement uses TRBV7-9 and TRBJ2-3, with 10 bases fitting TRBD2. The CDR3 length is 16 residues. Per the germline V gene, CDR1 is SEHNR and CDR2 is FQNEAQ (reference sequence). V was clipped by 1 base and J by 7 bases; unmatched bases: 8.

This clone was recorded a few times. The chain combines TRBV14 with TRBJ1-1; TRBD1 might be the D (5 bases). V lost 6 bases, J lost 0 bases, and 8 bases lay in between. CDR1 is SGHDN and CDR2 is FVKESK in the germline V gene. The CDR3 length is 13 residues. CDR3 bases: TGTGCCAGCAGTTGGGGGATGAACACTGAAGCTTTCTTT. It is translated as CASSWGMNTEAFF.

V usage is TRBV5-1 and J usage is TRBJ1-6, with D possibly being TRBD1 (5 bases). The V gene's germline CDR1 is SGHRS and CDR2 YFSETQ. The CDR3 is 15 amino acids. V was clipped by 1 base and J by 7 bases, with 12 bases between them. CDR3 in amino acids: CASSLRGGGNSPLHF. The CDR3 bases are TGCGCCAGCAGCTTGAGGGGCGGAGGGAATTCACCCCTCCACTTT.

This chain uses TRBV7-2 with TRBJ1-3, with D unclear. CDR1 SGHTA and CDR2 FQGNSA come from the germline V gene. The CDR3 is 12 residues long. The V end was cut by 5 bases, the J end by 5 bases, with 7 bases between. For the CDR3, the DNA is TGTGCCAGCAGCATACAAAGAAACACCATATATTTT. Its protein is CASSIQRNTIYF.

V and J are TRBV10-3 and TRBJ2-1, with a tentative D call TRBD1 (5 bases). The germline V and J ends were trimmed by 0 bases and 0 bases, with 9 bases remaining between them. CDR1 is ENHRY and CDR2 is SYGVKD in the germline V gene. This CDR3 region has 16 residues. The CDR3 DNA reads TGTGCCATCAGTGAGTCAGGGGTAGGCTCCTACAATGAGCAGTTCTTC. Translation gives CAISESGVGSYNEQFF.

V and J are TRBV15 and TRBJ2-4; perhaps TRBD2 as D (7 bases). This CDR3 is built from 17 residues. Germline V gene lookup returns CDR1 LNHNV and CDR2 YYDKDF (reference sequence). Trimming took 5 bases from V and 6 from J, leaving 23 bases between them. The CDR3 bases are TGTGCCACCAGCTGGGGTGGTGCAAAGGGGGGGCCAAACATTCAGTACTTC. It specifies CATSWGGAKGGPNIQYF.

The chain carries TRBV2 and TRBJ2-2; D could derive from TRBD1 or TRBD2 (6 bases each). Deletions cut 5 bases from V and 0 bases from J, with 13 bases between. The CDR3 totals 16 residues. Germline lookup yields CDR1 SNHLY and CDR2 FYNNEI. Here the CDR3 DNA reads TGTGCCAGCAGTTGGGGGGCCAGGGCGAACACCGGGGAGCTGTTTTTT. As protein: CASSWGARANTGELFF.

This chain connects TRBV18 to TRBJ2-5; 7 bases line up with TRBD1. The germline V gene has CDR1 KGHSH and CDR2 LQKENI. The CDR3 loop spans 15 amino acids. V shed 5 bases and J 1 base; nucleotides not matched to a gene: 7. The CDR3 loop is CASSSGQTIQETQYF. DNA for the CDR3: TGTGCCAGCTCATCGGGACAGACAATCCAAGAGACCCAGTACTTC.

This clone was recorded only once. The DNA of the CDR3 is TGTGCCAGCAGTGAATATAGGGGCGAGAGGGGCTACACCTTC. It encodes CASSEYRGERGYTF. The V call is TRBV25-1, the J call TRBJ1-2; the D gene is possibly TRBD1 (5 bases). The ends were cut back, 0 bases at V and 8 bases at J, with 13 bases in the middle. The CDR3 length is 14 residues. The V gene's germline CDR1 is MGHDK and CDR2 SYGVNS.

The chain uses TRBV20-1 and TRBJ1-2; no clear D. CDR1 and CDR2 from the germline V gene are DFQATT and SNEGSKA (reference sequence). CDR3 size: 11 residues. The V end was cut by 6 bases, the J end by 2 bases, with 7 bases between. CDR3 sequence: CSAGKNYGYTF. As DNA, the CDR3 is TGCAGTGCGGGGAAAAACTATGGCTACACCTTC.

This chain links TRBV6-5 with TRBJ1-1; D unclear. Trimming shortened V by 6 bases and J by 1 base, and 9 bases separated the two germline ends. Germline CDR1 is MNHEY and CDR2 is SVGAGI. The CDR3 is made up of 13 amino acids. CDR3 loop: CASSRWKNTEAFF. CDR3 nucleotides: TGTGCCAGCAGCCGTTGGAAGAACACTGAAGCTTTCTTT.

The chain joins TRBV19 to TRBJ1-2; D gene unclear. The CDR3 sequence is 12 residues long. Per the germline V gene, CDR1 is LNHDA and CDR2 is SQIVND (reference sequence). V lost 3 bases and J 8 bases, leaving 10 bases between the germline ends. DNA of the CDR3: TGTGCCAGTAGTATTCGGCCAAGGGGCTACACCTTC. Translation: CASSIRPRGYTF.

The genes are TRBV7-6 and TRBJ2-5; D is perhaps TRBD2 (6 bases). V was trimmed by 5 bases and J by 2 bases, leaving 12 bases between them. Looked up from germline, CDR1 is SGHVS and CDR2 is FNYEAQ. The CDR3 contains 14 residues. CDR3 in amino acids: CASSPGLFQETQYF. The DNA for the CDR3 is TGTGCCAGCAGCCCCGGACTATTTCAAGAGACCCAGTACTTC.

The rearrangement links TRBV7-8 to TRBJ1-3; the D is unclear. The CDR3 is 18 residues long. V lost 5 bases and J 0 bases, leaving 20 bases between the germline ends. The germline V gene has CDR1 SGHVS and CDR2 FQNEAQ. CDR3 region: CASSPPRVGTFSGNTIYF. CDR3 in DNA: TGTGCCAGCAGCCCCCCCCGTGTCGGTACCTTCTCTGGAAACACCATATATTTT. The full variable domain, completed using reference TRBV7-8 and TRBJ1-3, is GAGVSQSPRYKVAKRGQDVALRCDPISGHVSLFWYQQALGQGPEFLTYFQNEAQLDKSGLPSDRFFAERPEGSVSTLKIQRTQQEDSAVYLCASSPPRVGTFSGNTIYFGEGSWLTVV.

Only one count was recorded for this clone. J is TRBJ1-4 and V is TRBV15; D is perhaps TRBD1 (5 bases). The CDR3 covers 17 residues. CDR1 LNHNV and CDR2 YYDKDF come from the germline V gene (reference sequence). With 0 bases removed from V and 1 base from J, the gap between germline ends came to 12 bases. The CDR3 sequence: CATSREYGRGTNEKLFF. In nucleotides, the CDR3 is TGTGCCACCAGCAGAGAGTATGGGAGGGGAACTAATGAAAAACTGTTTTTT.

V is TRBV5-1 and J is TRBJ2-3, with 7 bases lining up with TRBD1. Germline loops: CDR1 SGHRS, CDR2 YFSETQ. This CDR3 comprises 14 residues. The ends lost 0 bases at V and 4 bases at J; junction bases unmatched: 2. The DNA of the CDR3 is TGCGCCAGCAGCTTGGGTGGGACAGCAGATACGCAGTATTTT. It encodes CASSLGGTADTQYF.

CDR3 nucleotide sequence: TGTGCCACCACTAGCCGGGGCCGGGATGAGCAGTTCTTC. This translates into CATTSRGRDEQFF. This sequence joins TRBV15 and TRBJ2-1; D may correspond to TRBD1 or TRBD2 (5 bases each). The length of the CDR3 is 13 residues. Trimming cost V 7 bases and J 8 bases, with 15 bases left between them. The germline CDR1 and CDR2 sequences are LNHNV and YYDKDF (reference sequence).

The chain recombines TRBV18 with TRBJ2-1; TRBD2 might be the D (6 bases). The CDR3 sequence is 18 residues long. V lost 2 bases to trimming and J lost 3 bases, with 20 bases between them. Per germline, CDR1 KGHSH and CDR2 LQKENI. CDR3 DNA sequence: TGTGCCAGCTCACCAGTAGACTTTAGCGGTGGATTCTACAATGAGCAGTTCTTC. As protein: CASSPVDFSGGFYNEQFF.

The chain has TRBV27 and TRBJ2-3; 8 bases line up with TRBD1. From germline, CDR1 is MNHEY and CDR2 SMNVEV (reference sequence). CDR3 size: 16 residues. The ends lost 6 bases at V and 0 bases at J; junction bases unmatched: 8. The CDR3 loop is CASSRDRWSSTDTQYF. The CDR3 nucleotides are TGTGCCAGCAGCCGGGACAGGTGGTCTAGCACAGATACGCAGTATTTT.

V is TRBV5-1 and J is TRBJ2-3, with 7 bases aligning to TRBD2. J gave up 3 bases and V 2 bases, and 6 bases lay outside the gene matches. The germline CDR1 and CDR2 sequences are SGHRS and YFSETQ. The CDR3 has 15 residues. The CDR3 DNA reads TGCGCCAGCAGCTTTTTGTCCGGGAGGACAGATACGCAGTATTTT. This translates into CASSFLSGRTDTQYF. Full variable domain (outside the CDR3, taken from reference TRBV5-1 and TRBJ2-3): KAGVTQTPRYLIKTRGQQVTLSCSPISGHRSVSWYQQTPGQGLQFLFEYFSETQRNKGNFPGRFSGRQFSNSRSEMNVSTLELGDSALYLCASSFLSGRTDTQYFGPGTRLTVL.

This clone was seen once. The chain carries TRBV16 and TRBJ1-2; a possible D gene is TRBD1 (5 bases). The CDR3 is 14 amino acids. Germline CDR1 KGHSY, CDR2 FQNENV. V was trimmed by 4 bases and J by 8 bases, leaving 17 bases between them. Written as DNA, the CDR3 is TGTGCCAGCAGCCGCGCAAAGAACCAGGGCGGCTACACCTTC. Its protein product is CASSRAKNQGGYTF.

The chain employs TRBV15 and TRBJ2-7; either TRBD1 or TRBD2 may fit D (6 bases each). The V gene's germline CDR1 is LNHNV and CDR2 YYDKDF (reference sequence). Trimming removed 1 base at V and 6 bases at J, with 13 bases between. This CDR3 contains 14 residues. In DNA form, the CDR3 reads TGTGCCACCAGCAGAGGCGAACAGGGAGGCGAGCAGTACTTC. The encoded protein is CATSRGEQGGEQYF. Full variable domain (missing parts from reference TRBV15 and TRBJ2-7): DAMVIQNPRYQVTQFGKPVTLSCSQTLNHNVMYWYQQKSSQAPKLLFHYYDKDFNNEADTPDNFQSRRPNTSFCFLDIRSPGLGDTAMYLCATSRGEQGGEQYFGPGTRLTVT.

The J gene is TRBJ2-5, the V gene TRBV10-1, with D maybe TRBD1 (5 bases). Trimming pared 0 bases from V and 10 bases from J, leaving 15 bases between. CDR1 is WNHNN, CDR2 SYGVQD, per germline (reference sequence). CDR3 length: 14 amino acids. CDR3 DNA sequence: TGCGCCAGCAGTGAGTCAATTCAGGGTGGCGACCAGTACTTC. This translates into CASSESIQGGDQYF.